One T cell receptor (beta chain) is described in this entry. What it binds is not known. Data came from immunoSEQ multiplex PCR; TCRdb stores just in-frame clones and leaves some out. This table has some 27,000 clones, about 87% appearing once. The source of the sample is a study of T cells in localized non-small cell lung cancer. Study results and caveats: Uninvolved adjacent lung had the highest recorded T cell clonality, with tumor below it. The study detected a median roughly 57 of the top 100 tumor clones in adjacent lung.

Trimming shortened V by 3 bases and J by 6 bases, and 26 bases separated the two germline ends. CDR1 is SGHAT, CDR2 FQNNGV, per germline. The CDR3 extends over 18 amino acids. The rearrangement joins TRBV11-2 to TRBJ1-2, with D perhaps matching TRBD1 (5 bases). The sample in question was peripheral blood, obtained before any cancer treatment. The clonotype comes from a woman aged 18-49 years with stage I lung adenocarcinoma. CDR3 protein: CASSLHFPGARSGDGYTF. DNA for the CDR3: TGTGCCAGCAGCTTGCACTTCCCGGGAGCCCGTTCGGGGGATGGCTACACCTTC.